The clone carrying this T cell receptor (beta chain) was seen at least ten times. Its antigen is unknown. Trimming stripped 8 bases from V and 6 bases from J, with 11 bases between. The germline gives CDR1 LNHDA, CDR2 SQIVND (reference sequence). This CDR3 is 12 amino acids long. The data were taken from a study of Graves' ophthalmopathy and Graves' hyperthyroidism. Study observations and caveats: A model of 13 signatures distinguished ophthalmopathy from stable hyperthyroidism at 85% to 90% sensitivity and approximately 81% specificity. The model achieved approximately 71% sensitivity and 72% to 85% specificity for ophthalmopathy progression.

Exclusion criteria comprised other autoimmune diseases, uncontrolled infections, pregnancy or lactation in patients. Each diagnosis was determined on the basis of clinical symptoms, serum thyroxine, TRAb, thyroid ultrasound and orbital computed tomography. RNA transcripts yielded amplified TCR beta CDR3 regions. HTBI primers were employed in first-round RT-PCR, then a second-round multiplex PCR followed. TCRdb recomputed calls from the multiplex PCR reads with MiXCR, one row per CDR3 protein. Among over a million distinct CDR3 sequences listed, about 38% were seen once. The sample was peripheral blood or thyroid tissue (not recorded which). The receptor was derived from an adult man with Graves' hyperthyroidism. The chain links TRBV19 to TRBJ1-5; tentatively, D is TRBD1 (6 bases). CDR3 sequence: CASQGLSQPQHF. CDR3 in DNA: TGTGCCAGTCAGGGGTTGAGTCAGCCCCAGCATTTT.